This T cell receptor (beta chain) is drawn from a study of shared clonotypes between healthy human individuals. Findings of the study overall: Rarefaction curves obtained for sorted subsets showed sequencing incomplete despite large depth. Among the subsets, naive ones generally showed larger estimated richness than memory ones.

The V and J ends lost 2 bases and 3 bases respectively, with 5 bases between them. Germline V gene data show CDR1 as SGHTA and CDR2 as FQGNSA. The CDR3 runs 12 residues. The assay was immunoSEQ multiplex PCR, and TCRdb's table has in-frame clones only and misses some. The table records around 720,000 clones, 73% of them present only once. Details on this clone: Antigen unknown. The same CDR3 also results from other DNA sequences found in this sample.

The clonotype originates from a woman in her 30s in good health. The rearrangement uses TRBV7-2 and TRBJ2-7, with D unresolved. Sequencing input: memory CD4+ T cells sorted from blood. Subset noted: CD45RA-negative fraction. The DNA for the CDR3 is TGTGCCAGCAGCTTAACCCTCTACGAGCAGTACTTC. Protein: CASSLTLYEQYF.